This T cell receptor (beta chain) was profiled in a study of blood T cell repertoires in COVID-19. The CDR3 is 15 amino acids. J gave up 3 bases and V 7 bases, and 8 bases lay outside the gene matches. Germline lookup yields CDR1 MNHEY and CDR2 SVGAGI. Generated by immunoSEQ multiplex PCR, the TCRdb table keeps only in-frame clones and is missing some. The sample has roughly 14,000 clones, approximately 80% seen once; the top ten hold roughly 30%. This chain uses TRBV6-5 with TRBJ2-7, with 11 bases matching TRBD2. The source of this sequence is a woman in her forties or fifties with active or convalescent COVID-19. Sequences were obtained from peripheral blood. The DNA for the CDR3 is TGTGCCAGCAAACTAGCGGGAGACGTAATCTACGAGCAGTACTTC. Translated, it gives CASKLAGDVIYEQYF.